This TCR beta chain was identified in a study of T cells in localized non-small cell lung cancer. This clone appeared a few times. Its antigen is undetermined. Study-wide results and caveats: Appearances in adjacent lung were noted for a median approximately 50 of the top 100 tumor clones. The greatest T cell clonality was found in uninvolved adjacent lung (higher than in tumor). Sequencing was limited to one tumor region, leaving the possibility of heterogeneity open.

V was trimmed by 5 bases and J by 0 bases, leaving 9 bases between them. This CDR3 spans 14 amino acids. Germline-derived CDR1 and CDR2 are SGDLS and YYNGEE. The assay was immunoSEQ multiplex PCR, and TCRdb's table has in-frame clones only and misses some. The sample records approximately 5,300 clones, around 30% being singletons. The TCR was taken from a male donor aged 60 or over with stage III lung adenocarcinoma. V usage is TRBV9 and J usage is TRBJ1-5; D is uncertain. Specimen: lung tumor tissue, collected before any cancer treatment. The CDR3 here is CASSVMYSNQPQHF. CDR3 sequence (DNA): TGTGCCAGCAGTGTCATGTATAGCAATCAGCCCCAGCATTTT.